Presented here are 6 T cell receptor beta chains from one specimen sequenced in a study of shared clonotypes between healthy human individuals. Clones were read by immunoSEQ multiplex PCR, and TCRdb kept only the in-frame ones, dropping some. The sample lists more than 200,000 clones, 65% occurring once. Sequencing used memory CD4+ T cells sorted from blood. Subset indicated: CD45RA-negative fraction. The source is a man aged 25 to 40 in good health.

The genes are TRBV18 and TRBJ2-5, with D possibly TRBD1 on 6 matching bases. V lost 1 base to trimming and J lost 3 bases, with 18 bases between them. The CDR3 is 17 amino acids. Germline CDR1 is KGHSH and CDR2 is LQKENI. DNA of the CDR3: TGTGCCAGCTCACCACAAAGATTGACAGGACAGAAAGAGACCCAGTACTTC. This translates into CASSPQRLTGQKETQYF.

This chain links TRBV5-1 with TRBJ2-3, with 12 positions matching TRBD2. This CDR3 is built from 16 residues. CDR1 is SGHRS and CDR2 is YFSETQ in the germline V gene. J was trimmed by 2 bases and V by 4 bases; bases with no gene match: 5. CDR3 loop: CASSNGLAGTTDTQYF. The CDR3 DNA sequence: TGCGCCAGCAGCAACGGACTAGCGGGAACCACAGATACGCAGTATTTT.

This chain connects TRBV9 to TRBJ2-2; D unclear. Germline CDR1 and CDR2: SGDLS and YYNGEE. CDR3 length equals 14 residues. The V end lost 0 bases, the J end lost 5 bases, and 8 bases lay between the germline ends. CDR3 in DNA: TGTGCCAGCAGCGTAGCTATGGGTACCGGGGAGCTGTTTTTT. Amino acid sequence: CASSVAMGTGELFF.

The V gene is TRBV5-1, the J gene TRBJ2-7; possibly TRBD1 for D (5 bases). CDR1 SGHRS and CDR2 YFSETQ come from the germline V gene. Trimming stripped 4 bases from V and 5 bases from J, with 19 bases between. This CDR3 has 15 amino acids. CDR3 sequence: CASSPGHRLGNEQYF. CDR3 nucleotides: TGCGCCAGCAGCCCAGGACATAGACTTGGGAACGAGCAGTACTTC.

This rearrangement joins TRBV19 to TRBJ2-4, with 9 bases fitting TRBD1. With 5 bases clipped from V and 8 bases from J, the junction kept 10 bases outside the gene matches. CDR1 and CDR2 (germline): LNHDA, SQIVND (reference sequence). The CDR3 totals 15 residues. Here the CDR3 DNA reads TGTGCCAGTAGTGCTCGACAGGGGGGACGGGACATTCAGTACTTC. Translating it yields CASSARQGGRDIQYF.

The gene calls are TRBV7-9 and TRBJ2-5, with no clear D. Germline assignment: CDR1 SEHNR and CDR2 FQNEAQ (reference sequence). V shed 1 base and J shed 4 bases, with 7 bases lying between them. This CDR3 has 13 amino acids. DNA of the CDR3: TGTGCCAGCAGCTTAGATGGCAGAGAGACCCAGTACTTC. Amino acids: CASSLDGRETQYF.